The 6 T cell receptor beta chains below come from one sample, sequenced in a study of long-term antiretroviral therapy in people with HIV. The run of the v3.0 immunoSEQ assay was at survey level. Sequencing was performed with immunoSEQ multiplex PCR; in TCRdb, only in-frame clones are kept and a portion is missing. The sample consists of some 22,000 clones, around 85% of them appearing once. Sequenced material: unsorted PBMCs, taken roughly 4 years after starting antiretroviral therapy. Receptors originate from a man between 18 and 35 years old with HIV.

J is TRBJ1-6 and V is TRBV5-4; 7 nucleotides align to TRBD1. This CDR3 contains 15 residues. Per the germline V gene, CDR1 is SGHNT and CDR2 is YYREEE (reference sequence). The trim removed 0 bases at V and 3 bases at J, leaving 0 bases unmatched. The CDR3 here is CASSLAGGYNSPLHF. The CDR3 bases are TGTGCCAGCAGCTTGGCAGGGGGCTATAATTCACCCCTCCACTTT.

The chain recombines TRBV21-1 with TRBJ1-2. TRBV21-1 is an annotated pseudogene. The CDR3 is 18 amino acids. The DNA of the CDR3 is TGTGCCAGCAGCAAAAGGTGTGGGGGGAACGGACAGATCTATGGCTACACCTTC. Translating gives CASSKRCGGNGQIYGYTF.

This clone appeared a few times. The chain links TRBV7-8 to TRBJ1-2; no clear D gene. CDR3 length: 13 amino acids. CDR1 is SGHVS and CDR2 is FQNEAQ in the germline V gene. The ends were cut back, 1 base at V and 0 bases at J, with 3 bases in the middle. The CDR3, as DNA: TGTGCCAGCAGCTTAGAAACTAACTATGGCTACACCTTC. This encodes CASSLETNYGYTF.

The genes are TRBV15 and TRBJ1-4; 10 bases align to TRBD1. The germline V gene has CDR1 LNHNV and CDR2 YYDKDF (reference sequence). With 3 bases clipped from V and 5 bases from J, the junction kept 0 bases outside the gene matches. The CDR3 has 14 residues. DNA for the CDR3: TGTGCCACCAGCAGGGGACAGGGGAATGAAAAACTGTTTTTT. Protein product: CATSRGQGNEKLFF.

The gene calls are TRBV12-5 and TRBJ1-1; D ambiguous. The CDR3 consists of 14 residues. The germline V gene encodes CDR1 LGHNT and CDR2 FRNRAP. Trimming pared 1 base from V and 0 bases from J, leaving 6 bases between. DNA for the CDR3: TGTGCTAGTGGTTTGGGAGCGGTGAACACTGAAGCTTTCTTT. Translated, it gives CASGLGAVNTEAFF.

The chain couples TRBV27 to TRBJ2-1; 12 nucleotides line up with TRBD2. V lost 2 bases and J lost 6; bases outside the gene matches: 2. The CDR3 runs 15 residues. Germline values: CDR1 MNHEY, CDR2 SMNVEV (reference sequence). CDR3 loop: CASSLLAGGINEQFF. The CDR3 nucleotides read TGTGCCAGCAGTTTACTAGCGGGGGGGATCAATGAGCAGTTCTTC.